A single sample gave rise to the 17 T cell receptor beta chains below, sequenced in a study of neurological immune-mediated disorders (dated 2019 in TCRdb). Receptors were amplified or captured by 5' RACE. These reads were obtained on an Illumina HiSeq 2500. TCRdb took the public reads, trimmed them with fastp at Q25, ran MiXCR for clone calling and kept in-frame beta chains. CDR3 protein duplicates are merged, each entry listing the most common genes and DNA. The sample table contains 40,000 or so distinct CDR3 sequences; only one count was recorded for approximately 13% of them. The ten biggest clones cover 10% to 12% of the sample. Sample time point, as interpreted from the label and publication: longitudinal time-point 3. Material: PBMCs. The receptors were sampled from a man between 25 and 39 years old in good health.

This clonotype was seen many times. The chain is built from TRBV5-1 and TRBJ2-2, with 7 bases fitting TRBD2. Per germline, CDR1 SGHRS and CDR2 YFSETQ. V was clipped by 7 bases and J by 4 bases; unmatched bases: 13. The CDR3 is 16 amino acids. CDR3 loop: CASFPQPGLSTGELFF. In DNA form, the CDR3 reads TGCGCCAGCTTTCCCCAGCCGGGACTAAGCACCGGGGAGCTGTTTTTT. Using reference TRBV5-1 and TRBJ2-2 for the parts outside the CDR3, the full variable domain is KAGVTQTPRYLIKTRGQQVTLSCSPISGHRSVSWYQQTPGQGLQFLFEYFSETQRNKGNFPGRFSGRQFSNSRSEMNVSTLELGDSALYLCASFPQPGLSTGELFFGEGSRLTVL.

A word on this clonotype: This could be a read error, since a much larger clone is one nucleotide away. The V call is TRBV18, the J call TRBJ1-1; D might be TRBD1 (5 bases). The germline gives CDR1 KGHSH, CDR2 LQKENI. There are 14 residues in the CDR3. DNA of the CDR3: TGTACCAGCTCATCGTCCCAGGGACACACTGAAGCTTTCTTT. Encoded protein: CTSSSSQGHTEAFF. Combining the CDR3 with reference TRBV18 and TRBJ1-1 gives the whole variable domain NAGVMQNPRHLVRRRGQEARLRCSPMKGHSHVYWYRQLPEEGLKFMVYLQKENIIDESGMPKERFSAEFPKEGPSILRIQQVVRGDSAAYFCTSSSSQGHTEAFFGQGTRLTVV.

This clonotype was found many times. The chain uses TRBV7-8 and TRBJ2-5, with 10 bases matching TRBD2. Losses at the gene ends were 0 bases for V and 1 base for J; bases not matched to a gene: 2. The CDR3 is made up of 16 amino acids. Germline lookup yields CDR1 SGHVS and CDR2 FQNEAQ. CDR3 sequence: CASSLAGLAVQETQYF. The CDR3 bases are TGTGCCAGCAGCTTAGCAGGACTAGCGGTCCAAGAGACCCAGTACTTC.

This clonotype has ten or more counts. The chain employs TRBV12-3 or TRBV12-4 and TRBJ1-1; D may be TRBD1 (5 bases). Trimming removed 3 bases at V and 3 bases at J, with 14 bases between. The CDR3 is 15 amino acids. The CDR3 protein is CASSFQQGLDTEAFF. The CDR3 DNA sequence: TGTGCCAGCAGTTTTCAGCAGGGTCTCGACACTGAAGCTTTCTTT.

This clonotype has a count of ten or more. The chain's CDR3 is CASSPQTGGAGEQYF. As DNA, the CDR3 is TGTGCCAGCAGCCCCCAGACAGGGGGCGCGGGGGAGCAGTACTTC. The chain combines TRBV7-9 with TRBJ2-7; TRBD1 aligns across 10 bases. The CDR3 consists of 15 residues. CDR1 SEHNR and CDR2 FQNEAQ come from the germline V gene (reference sequence). The ends lost 5 bases at V and 7 bases at J; junction bases unmatched: 11.

Many counts were recorded for this clonotype. The J gene is TRBJ2-5, the V gene TRBV5-5, with 11 bases fitting TRBD2. Losses at the gene ends were 2 bases for V and 1 base for J; bases not matched to a gene: 4. The CDR3 covers 16 residues. Germline CDR1 SGHKS, CDR2 YYEKEE (reference sequence). DNA for the CDR3: TGTGCCAGCAGCTTAAGACTAGCGGGGACCCAAGAGACCCAGTACTTC. Its protein product is CASSLRLAGTQETQYF. Using reference TRBV5-5 and TRBJ2-5 for the parts outside the CDR3, the full variable domain is DAGVTQSPTHLIKTRGQQVTLRCSPISGHKSVSWYQQVLGQGPQFIFQYYEKEERGRGNFPDRFSARQFPNYSSELNVNALLLGDSALYLCASSLRLAGTQETQYFGPGTRLLVL.

This clonotype was detected ten times or more. The chain uses TRBV6-1 and TRBJ2-1, with 7 bases that match TRBD2. The CDR3 spans 16 residues. In germline, CDR1 is MNHNS, CDR2 SASEGT. The V segment lost 6 bases and the J segment 4 bases; nucleotides outside the gene matches: 12. The CDR3 DNA reads TGTGCCAGCAGAGAACCAGGACTAGAGACTTACAATGAGCAGTTCTTC. The encoded protein is CASREPGLETYNEQFF.

This clonotype was seen repeatedly, ten times or more. The chain uses TRBV24-1 and TRBJ2-1; D gene uncertain. The CDR3 spans 13 residues. Germline values: CDR1 KGHDR, CDR2 SFDVKD. V gave up 9 bases and J gave up 4 bases, with 12 bases separating them. CDR3 sequence (DNA): TGTGCCACCGGGGTGGGCGCTTACAATGAGCAGTTCTTC. It specifies CATGVGAYNEQFF.

This clonotype was seen many times. The rearrangement joins TRBV27 to TRBJ2-5, with 8 bases matching TRBD2. The CDR3 has 17 residues. The V gene end was trimmed by 5 bases and the J gene end by 4 bases; junction bases not matched to a gene: 15. Germline V gives CDR1 MNHEY, CDR2 SMNVEV (reference sequence). CDR3 coding DNA: TGTGCCAGCAGTCCCCCCCCTACGTCGGGAGGGGGAGAGACCCAGTACTTC. Translation gives CASSPPPTSGGGETQYF.

Ten or more counts support this clonotype. The chain links TRBV9 to TRBJ1-1; no firm D call. The CDR3 contains 13 residues. Trimming removed 3 bases at V and 4 bases at J, with 10 bases between. The V gene's germline CDR1 is SGDLS and CDR2 YYNGEE. The CDR3 is CASSAFEGTEAFF. In DNA form, the CDR3 reads TGTGCCAGCAGCGCCTTCGAGGGCACTGAAGCTTTCTTT.

The chain joins TRBV10-3 to TRBJ1-6; D gene ambiguous. Germline V gene data show CDR1 as ENHRY and CDR2 as SYGVKD. Trimming stripped 2 bases from V and 16 bases from J, with 18 bases between. This CDR3 comprises 14 residues. The CDR3 region has the DNA TGTGCCATCAGTGAGGATTTTGGAAATTCAACACTCCACTTT. Its translation is CAISEDFGNSTLHF.

This clonotype was counted ten times or more. CDR3 protein: CASSLSGGTGELFF. DNA of the CDR3: TGTGCCAGCAGTTTATCGGGTGGGACCGGGGAGCTGTTTTTT. The chain is built from TRBV27 and TRBJ2-2; no firm D call. The ends were cut back, 0 bases at V and 5 bases at J, with 7 bases in the middle. CDR3 length equals 14 residues. Germline V gives CDR1 MNHEY, CDR2 SMNVEV (reference sequence).

This clonotype has ten or more counts. The gene calls are TRBV5-1 and TRBJ1-3; the D is unclear. V dropped 0 bases and J dropped 0 bases, with 7 bases sitting between them. Germline assignment: CDR1 SGHRS and CDR2 YFSETQ. CDR3 length: 15 amino acids. CDR3 protein: CASSLVGFSGNTIYF. As DNA, the CDR3 is TGCGCCAGCAGCTTGGTGGGTTTCTCTGGAAACACCATATATTTT.

This clonotype was observed many times. CDR3 nucleotide sequence: TGCAGCGTCCCCGGGCACCCTGGAAACACCATATATTTT. It encodes CSVPGHPGNTIYF. The chain is built from TRBV29-1 and TRBJ1-3, with no clear D. Germline CDR1 reads SQVTM; CDR2 reads ANQGSEA. The V end lost 6 bases, the J end lost 2 bases, and 11 bases lay between the germline ends. This CDR3 is 13 amino acids long.

This clonotype was counted ten times or more. The rearrangement links TRBV5-1 to TRBJ2-2, with 9 bases lining up with TRBD1. Germline values: CDR1 SGHRS, CDR2 YFSETQ. The CDR3 length is 15 residues. V was clipped by 5 bases and J by 3 bases; unmatched bases: 5. For the CDR3, the DNA is TGCGCCAGCAGTAAGACAGGGGGATACACCGGGGAGCTGTTTTTT. Translated, it gives CASSKTGGYTGELFF.

This rearrangement joins TRBV28 to TRBJ2-7; TRBD1 matches 12 bases. The CDR3 is made up of 14 amino acids. Germline CDR1 reads MDHEN; CDR2 reads SYDVKM. With 8 bases clipped from V and 12 bases from J, the junction kept 14 bases outside the gene matches. CDR3 region: CASRPPGTGGLPYF. As DNA, the CDR3 is TGTGCCAGCCGACCCCCCGGGACAGGGGGCCTGCCGTACTTC. The complete variable domain, with remaining parts taken from reference TRBV28 and TRBJ2-7, reads DVKVTQSSRYLVKRTGEKVFLECVQDMDHENMFWYRQDPGLGLRLIYFSYDVKMKEKGDIPEGYSVSREKKERFSLILESASTNQTSMYLCASRPPGTGGLPYFGPGTRLTVT.

The table lists this clonotype with many counts. V usage is TRBV28 and J usage is TRBJ1-4; tentatively, D is TRBD1 (5 bases). Germline CDR1 reads MDHEN; CDR2 reads SYDVKM. The length of the CDR3 is 15 residues. The ends were cut back, 7 bases at V and 2 bases at J, with 14 bases in the middle. In DNA form, the CDR3 reads TGTGCCAGCACCCCTCCGACAGCGACTAATGAAAAACTGTTTTTT. Protein product: CASTPPTATNEKLFF.